Below, 21 T cell receptor beta chains from the same sample are listed, as sequenced in a study of PD-L1 blockade in urothelial cancer. Measured with immunoSEQ multiplex PCR; TCRdb has only the in-frame clones, and not every one. This table has some 97,000 clones, about nine tenths appearing once. The material was PBMCs, obtained around atezolizumab (anti-PD-L1) treatment. The receptors come from a woman over 75 with urothelial cancer.

J is TRBJ2-1 and V is TRBV19; 7 bases fit TRBD2. J lost 9 bases, V lost 5 bases, and 13 bases had no gene match. CDR3 length equals 15 residues. Germline lookup yields CDR1 LNHDA and CDR2 SQIVND (reference sequence). CDR3 loop: CASSPRERLLGEQFF. CDR3 DNA sequence: TGTGCCAGTAGTCCGCGGGAGAGGCTTCTGGGTGAGCAGTTCTTC.

The V call is TRBV19, the J call TRBJ1-1; D unclear. This CDR3 is built from 15 residues. The V gene lost 7 bases and the J gene lost 2 bases, with 17 bases spanning the gap. Germline-derived CDR1 and CDR2 are LNHDA and SQIVND (reference sequence). The CDR3 sequence is CASTPVRVVNTEAFF. For the CDR3, the DNA is TGTGCCAGTACACCAGTGAGGGTGGTAAACACTGAAGCTTTCTTT.

The chain recombines TRBV27 with TRBJ1-5; 7 bases map to TRBD1. Per germline, CDR1 MNHEY and CDR2 SMNVEV (reference sequence). V was clipped by 4 bases and J by 6 bases; unmatched bases: 6. The CDR3 covers 14 residues. The CDR3: CASSSTGVTQPQHF. The CDR3 nucleotides read TGTGCCAGCAGTTCCACAGGGGTTACTCAGCCCCAGCATTTT.

The V and J genes are TRBV30 and TRBJ2-7, with 13 bases identical to TRBD2. The CDR3 loop spans 17 amino acids. From germline, CDR1 is GTSNPN and CDR2 SVGIG (reference sequence). The V and J ends lost 1 base and 1 base, in that order; junction bases with no gene match: 7. CDR3 amino acids: CAWSGTSGGTGSYEQYF. CDR3 sequence (DNA): TGTGCCTGGAGTGGGACTAGCGGGGGAACGGGGTCCTACGAGCAGTACTTC.

This clone has only a few counts. The V and J genes are TRBV20-1 and TRBJ2-7, with D unresolved. The CDR3 is 11 amino acids. V lost 0 bases and J 3 bases, leaving 3 bases between the germline ends. Germline CDR1 and CDR2: DFQATT and SNEGSKA (reference sequence). CDR3 sequence reads: CSARDSYEQYF. CDR3 nucleotides: TGCAGTGCTAGAGACAGCTACGAGCAGTACTTC.

V usage is TRBV28 and J usage is TRBJ2-1; 10 bases line up with TRBD2. This CDR3 is 17 amino acids long. Germline V gene sequence: CDR1 MDHEN, CDR2 SYDVKM. With V trimmed by 3 bases and J by 6 bases, 11 bases remained unmatched. The DNA for the CDR3 is TGTGCCAGCAGTTTGCTAGGTGGACTAGCGGAAAGCAATGAGCAGTTCTTC. Translation: CASSLLGGLAESNEQFF.

The CDR3 is CASSLDRGPAFF. CDR3 DNA sequence: TGTGCCAGCAGCTTGGACAGGGGGCCGGCTTTCTTT. The J gene is TRBJ1-1, the V gene TRBV5-6; 9 bases agree with TRBD1. With 0 bases clipped from V and 11 bases from J, the junction kept 2 bases outside the gene matches. The germline gives CDR1 SGHDT, CDR2 YYEEEE. The CDR3 is 12 residues long. The full variable domain, its missing parts supplied by reference TRBV5-6 and TRBJ1-1, is DAGVTQSPTHLIKTRGQQVTLRCSPKSGHDTVSWYQQALGQGPQFIFQYYEEEERQRGNFPDRFSGHQFPNYSSELNVNALLLGDSALYLCASSLDRGPAFFGQGTRLTVV.

CDR3 residues: CASSPQSGGSTEAFF. In DNA, the CDR3 is TGCGCCAGCAGCCCACAAAGCGGGGGAAGCACTGAAGCTTTCTTT. The genes are TRBV5-1 and TRBJ1-1; D is perhaps TRBD1 (5 bases). The CDR3 length is 15 residues. The germline gives CDR1 SGHRS, CDR2 YFSETQ. V was trimmed by 4 bases and J by 4 bases, leaving 17 bases between them.

This chain uses TRBV4-2 with TRBJ1-2; the match to TRBD1 covers 10 bases. Germline loops: CDR1 LGHNA, CDR2 YNFKEQ. Trimming cost V 3 bases and J 3 bases; bases outside gene matches: 1. The CDR3 spans 14 residues. CDR3 nucleotide sequence: TGTGCCAGCAGCCACGGACAGGGGGACTATGGCTACACCTTC. It codes for CASSHGQGDYGYTF.

The V call is TRBV5-1, the J call TRBJ2-2, with a tentative D call TRBD1 (6 bases). Germline lookup yields CDR1 SGHRS and CDR2 YFSETQ. The CDR3 contains 15 residues. V dropped 0 bases and J dropped 4 bases, with 10 bases sitting between them. Here the CDR3 DNA reads TGCGCCAGCAGCTTGGATGGCAGGGGCACCGGGGAGCTGTTTTTT. It yields the protein CASSLDGRGTGELFF. The variable domain in full, with the rest retrieved from reference TRBV5-1 and TRBJ2-2, is KAGVTQTPRYLIKTRGQQVTLSCSPISGHRSVSWYQQTPGQGLQFLFEYFSETQRNKGNFPGRFSGRQFSNSRSEMNVSTLELGDSALYLCASSLDGRGTGELFFGEGSRLTVL.

The chain is built from TRBV30 and TRBJ1-4; D unclear. Germline-derived CDR1 and CDR2 are GTSNPN and SVGIG (reference sequence). The length of the CDR3 is 15 residues. V lost 0 bases, J lost 0 bases, and 8 bases lay in between. The CDR3, as DNA: TGTGCCTGGAGTGTCACCCACTCAACTAATGAAAAACTGTTTTTT. Amino acid sequence: CAWSVTHSTNEKLFF.

The chain is built from TRBV7-2 and TRBJ1-1; D might be TRBD1 (5 bases). The CDR3 sequence is 15 residues long. Trimming removed 6 bases at V and 1 base at J, with 15 bases between. Germline CDR1 SGHTA, CDR2 FQGNSA. This CDR3 reads CASRPEGLRNTEAFF. CDR3 DNA sequence: TGTGCCAGCAGACCCGAGGGACTACGGAACACTGAAGCTTTCTTT. Full variable domain (remainder filled in from reference TRBV7-2 and TRBJ1-1): GAGVSQSPSNKVTEKGKDVELRCDPISGHTALYWYRQSLGQGLEFLIYFQGNSAPDKSGLPSDRFSAERTGGSVSTLTIQRTQQEDSAVYLCASRPEGLRNTEAFFGQGTRLTVV.

V gene TRBV7-2 combines with J gene TRBJ2-7; TRBD2 agrees at 10 bases. After removal of 4 bases from V and 6 bases from J, the junction contained 9 bases not matched to a gene. CDR1 and CDR2 (germline): SGHTA, FQGNSA. The CDR3 sequence is 15 residues long. Written as DNA, the CDR3 is TGTGCCAGCAGCTCGACGGCTAGCGGGAGAGGCGAGCAGTACTTC. Translating gives CASSSTASGRGEQYF.

This chain uses TRBV9 with TRBJ2-5, with 8 nucleotides matching TRBD1. The germline V gene has CDR1 SGDLS and CDR2 YYNGEE. With V trimmed by 4 bases and J by 5 bases, 13 bases remained unmatched. The CDR3 is made up of 16 amino acids. The CDR3 spells CASSPTPRTGQETQYF. In DNA, the CDR3 is TGTGCCAGCAGCCCAACCCCTCGGACAGGGCAGGAGACCCAGTACTTC.

The chain has TRBV5-5 and TRBJ2-7; the D gene is possibly TRBD2 (8 bases). The ends were cut back, 4 bases at V and 6 bases at J, with 20 bases in the middle. The CDR3 contains 15 residues. CDR1 and CDR2 from the germline V gene are SGHKS and YYEKEE (reference sequence). Here the CDR3 reads CASSPAGGLVFEQYF. As DNA, the CDR3 is TGTGCCAGCAGCCCAGCAGGGGGACTAGTTTTCGAGCAGTACTTC.

The J gene is TRBJ2-2, the V gene TRBV5-1; TRBD1 matches 12 bases. The CDR3 loop spans 18 amino acids. Germline V gene lookup returns CDR1 SGHRS and CDR2 YFSETQ. J lost 0 bases, V lost 4 bases, and 7 bases had no gene match. The CDR3 region is CASSRRWDRGPNTGELFF. The CDR3 coding sequence is TGCGCCAGCAGCCGCAGGTGGGACAGGGGGCCGAACACCGGGGAGCTGTTTTTT.

The chain recombines TRBV7-2 with TRBJ1-1; perhaps TRBD1 as D (6 bases). Germline CDR1 and CDR2: SGHTA and FQGNSA. The CDR3 has 14 amino acids. V shed 4 bases and J shed 1 base, with 10 bases lying between them. The CDR3 reads CASSSQQGNTEAFF. In DNA, the CDR3 is TGTGCCAGCAGCTCCCAACAGGGGAACACTGAAGCTTTCTTT.

The V and J genes are TRBV28 and TRBJ1-2; 8 nucleotides agree with TRBD1. Germline assignment: CDR1 MDHEN and CDR2 SYDVKM. The V gene end was trimmed by 4 bases and the J gene end by 0 bases; junction bases not matched to a gene: 4. This CDR3 comprises 15 residues. The CDR3 loop is CASSSAGGTNYGYTF. The CDR3, as DNA: TGTGCCAGCAGTTCCGCAGGGGGCACTAACTATGGCTACACCTTC.

The rearrangement links TRBV5-1 to TRBJ2-3, with 8 bases matching TRBD1. CDR3 length: 19 residues. CDR1 SGHRS and CDR2 YFSETQ come from the germline V gene. Trimming at V came to 3 bases and at J to 3 bases, leaving 18 bases not matched to a gene. The CDR3 is CASSSLVPIRQGITDTQYF. The CDR3 region has the DNA TGCGCCAGCAGCTCTCTCGTCCCCATACGACAGGGGATTACAGATACGCAGTATTTT.

The rearrangement uses TRBV11-2 and TRBJ2-1; 7 bases map to TRBD2. With 5 bases clipped from V and 6 bases from J, the junction kept 13 bases outside the gene matches. Germline V CDR1 and CDR2: SGHAT, FQNNGV. The CDR3 loop spans 16 amino acids. The CDR3 sequence: CASSRVAGDRGNEQFF. The CDR3, as DNA: TGTGCCAGCAGCCGGGTGGCGGGAGATCGGGGCAATGAGCAGTTCTTC.

The chain is built from TRBV4-2 and TRBJ2-3; 7 bases fit TRBD2. CDR1 LGHNA and CDR2 YNFKEQ come from the germline V gene. The CDR3 is 15 amino acids. The trim removed 4 bases at V and 0 bases at J, leaving 4 bases unmatched. The chain's CDR3 is CASSLSGPSTDTQYF. CDR3 coding DNA: TGTGCCAGCAGCCTTAGCGGGCCGAGCACAGATACGCAGTATTTT.